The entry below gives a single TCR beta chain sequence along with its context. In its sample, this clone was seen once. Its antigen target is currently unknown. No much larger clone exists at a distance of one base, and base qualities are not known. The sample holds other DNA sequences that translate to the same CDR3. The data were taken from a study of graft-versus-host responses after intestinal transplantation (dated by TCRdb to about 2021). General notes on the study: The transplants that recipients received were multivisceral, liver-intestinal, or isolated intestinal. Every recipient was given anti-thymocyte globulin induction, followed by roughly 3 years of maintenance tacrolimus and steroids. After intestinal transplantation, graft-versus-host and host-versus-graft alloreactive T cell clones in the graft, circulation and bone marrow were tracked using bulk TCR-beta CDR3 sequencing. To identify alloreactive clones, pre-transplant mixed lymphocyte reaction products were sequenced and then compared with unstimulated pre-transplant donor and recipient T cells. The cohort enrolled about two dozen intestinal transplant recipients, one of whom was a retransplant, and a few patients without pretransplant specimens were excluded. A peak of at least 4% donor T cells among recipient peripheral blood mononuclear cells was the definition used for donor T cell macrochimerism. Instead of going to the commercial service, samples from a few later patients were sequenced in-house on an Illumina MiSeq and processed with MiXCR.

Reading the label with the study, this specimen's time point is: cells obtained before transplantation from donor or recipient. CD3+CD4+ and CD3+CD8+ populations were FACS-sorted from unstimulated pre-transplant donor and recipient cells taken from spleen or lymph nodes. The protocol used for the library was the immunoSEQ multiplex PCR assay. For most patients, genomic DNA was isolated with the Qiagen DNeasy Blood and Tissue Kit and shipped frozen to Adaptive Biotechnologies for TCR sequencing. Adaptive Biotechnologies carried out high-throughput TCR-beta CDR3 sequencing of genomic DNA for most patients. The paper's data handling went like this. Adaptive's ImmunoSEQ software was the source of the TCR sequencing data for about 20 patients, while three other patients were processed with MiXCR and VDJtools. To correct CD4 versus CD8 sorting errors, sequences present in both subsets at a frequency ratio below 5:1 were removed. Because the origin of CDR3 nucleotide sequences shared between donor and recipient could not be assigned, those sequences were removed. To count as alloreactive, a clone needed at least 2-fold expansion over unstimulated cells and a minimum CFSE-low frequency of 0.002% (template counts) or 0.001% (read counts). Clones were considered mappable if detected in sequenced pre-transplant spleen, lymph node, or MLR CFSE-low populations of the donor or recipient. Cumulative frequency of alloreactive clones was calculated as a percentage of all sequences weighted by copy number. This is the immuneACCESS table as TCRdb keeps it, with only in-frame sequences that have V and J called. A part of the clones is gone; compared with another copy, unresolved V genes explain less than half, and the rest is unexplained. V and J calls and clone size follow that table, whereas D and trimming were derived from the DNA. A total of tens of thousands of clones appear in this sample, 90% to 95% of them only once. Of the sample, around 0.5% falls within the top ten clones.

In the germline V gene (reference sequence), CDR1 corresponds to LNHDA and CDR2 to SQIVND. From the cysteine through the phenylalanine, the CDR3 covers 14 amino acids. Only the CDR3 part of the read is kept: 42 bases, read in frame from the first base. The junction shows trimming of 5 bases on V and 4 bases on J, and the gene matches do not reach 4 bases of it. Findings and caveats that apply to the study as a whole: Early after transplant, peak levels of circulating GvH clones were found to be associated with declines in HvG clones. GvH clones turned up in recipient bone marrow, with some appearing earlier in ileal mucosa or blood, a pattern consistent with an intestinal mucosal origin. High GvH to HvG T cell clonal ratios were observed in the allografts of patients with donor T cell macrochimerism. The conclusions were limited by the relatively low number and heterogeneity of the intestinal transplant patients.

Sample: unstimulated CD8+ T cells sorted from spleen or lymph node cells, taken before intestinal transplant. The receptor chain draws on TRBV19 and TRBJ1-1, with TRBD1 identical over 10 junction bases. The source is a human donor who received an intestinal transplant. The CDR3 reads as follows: CASSSRTGGTEAFF. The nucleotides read TGTGCCAGTAGTTCGAGGACAGGGGGCACTGAAGCTTTCTTT.